What follows is one TCR beta chain and its context. The entry originates in a study of T cell changes during pregnancy in multiple sclerosis. The data were produced by immunoSEQ multiplex PCR, yet TCRdb's version contains in-frame clones alone and is incomplete. The data contain about 50,000 clones, approximately 92% of them singletons. CDR1 and CDR2 from the germline V gene are SGHRS and YFSETQ. V lost 0 bases to trimming and J lost 4 bases, with 8 bases between them. The CDR3 has 14 residues. Sample: CD4+ T cells from peripheral blood mononuclear cells, taken in the third trimester of pregnancy. The receptor was derived from a female donor with multiple sclerosis, enrolled in a pregnancy study. This sequence joins TRBV5-1 and TRBJ2-1; D is ambiguous. The CDR3: CASSLAHSYNEQFF. CDR3 nucleotide sequence: TGCGCCAGCAGCTTGGCCCACAGTTACAATGAGCAGTTCTTC.